The 22 T cell receptor beta chains listed next were all sequenced from one sample in a study of CD8+CD57+ T cells in acquired aplastic anemia. Genomic DNA provided the template from which TCR beta VDJ and CDR3 profiles were obtained. TCRdb independently ran MiXCR on the reads; one entry per CDR3 protein. Of around 400,000 distinct CDR3 sequences in the sample, about 70% were seen once. The source material was sorted CD4+, CD8+, or CD8+CD57+ T cells (not recorded which) from PBMCs. These receptors were taken from a human donor in good health, serving as a control.

At least ten counts were recorded for this clonotype. This chain links TRBV6-6 with TRBJ2-1, with D perhaps matching TRBD1 or TRBD2 (5 bases each). Deletions cut 6 bases from V and 1 base from J, with 13 bases between. Germline-derived CDR1 and CDR2 are MNHNY and SVGAGI (reference sequence). The CDR3 has 15 amino acids. CDR3 bases: TGTGCCAGCAGGGGGGTTTGGGGATCCTACAATGAGCAGTTCTTC. It encodes CASRGVWGSYNEQFF.

In regard to this clonotype: This may stem from a read error, because a much larger clone lies one nucleotide away. This chain connects TRBV6-1 to TRBJ1-5; perhaps TRBD1 as D (5 bases). The J call could be wrong; TRBJ2-3 is a better fit for the DNA end. This CDR3 is 13 amino acids long. Germline CDR1 reads MNHNS; CDR2 reads SASEGT. CDR3 bases: TGTGCCAGCAGCGCCGACAGAAATCAGCCCCAGTATTTT. The encoded protein is CASSADRNQPQYF.

The V and J genes are TRBV9 and TRBJ1-1, with a weak D call TRBD1 (6 bases). Germline assignment: CDR1 SGDLS and CDR2 YYNGEE. Trimming removed 0 bases from V and 12 bases from J, with 21 bases in between. The CDR3 has 15 residues. The CDR3 region is CASSVGSDRRTGTFF. In DNA, the CDR3 is TGTGCCAGCAGCGTAGGGTCGGACAGACGTACGGGCACTTTCTTT.

Points on this clonotype: In this CDR3 the conserved last residue, phenylalanine or tryptophan, is missing, so a read error is likely. This chain uses TRBV12-5 with TRBJ1-2; D uncertain. The CDR3 is made up of 14 amino acids. In germline, CDR1 is LGHNT, CDR2 FRNRAP. CDR3 sequence: CASSVRPAIYGYTL. DNA for the CDR3: TGTGCCAGCAGCGTACGACCGGCAATATATGGCTACACCCTC.

In this sample, this clonotype turned up many times. The chain employs TRBV7-2 and TRBJ1-5; no clear D gene. This CDR3 is built from 14 residues. V lost 5 bases and J 0 bases, leaving 8 bases between the germline ends. Germline loops: CDR1 SGHTA, CDR2 FQGNSA. The CDR3 DNA sequence: TGTGCCAGCAGCCTCCAGGTTAGCAATCAGCCCCAGCATTTT. Residues: CASSLQVSNQPQHF.

This clonotype was seen ten or more times. The genes are TRBV2 and TRBJ1-1; 9 nucleotides line up with TRBD1. The CDR3 length is 14 residues. Germline V gives CDR1 SNHLY, CDR2 FYNNEI. The J segment lost 3 bases and the V segment lost 4 bases, leaving 3 bases of the junction unmatched. The CDR3 region is CASSVDRGYTEAFF. The CDR3 coding sequence is TGTGCCAGCAGTGTCGACAGGGGGTACACTGAAGCTTTCTTT. The variable domain in full, with the rest retrieved from reference TRBV2 and TRBJ1-1, is EPEVTQTPSHQVTQMGQEVILRCVPISNHLYFYWYRQILGQKVEFLVSFYNNEISEKSEIFDDQFSVERPDGSNFTLKIRSTKLEDSAMYFCASSVDRGYTEAFFGQGTRLTVV.

This sequence joins TRBV20-1 and TRBJ1-2; 7 bases map to TRBD1. Germline V gene lookup returns CDR1 DFQATT and CDR2 SNEGSKA (reference sequence). The V segment lost 0 bases and the J segment 3 bases; nucleotides outside the gene matches: 13. This CDR3 region has 17 residues. The DNA for the CDR3 is TGCAGTGCTAGAGATGCGACAGGGAGAAGGTCTCACTATGGCTACACCTTC. It yields the protein CSARDATGRRSHYGYTF.

This chain connects TRBV12-3 or TRBV12-4 to TRBJ2-1; no clear D. This CDR3 spans 11 amino acids. V gave up 5 bases and J gave up 8 bases, with 7 bases separating them. Here the CDR3 reads CASSVVDEQFF. The CDR3 region has the DNA TGTGCCAGCAGTGTGGTCGATGAGCAGTTCTTC.

A word on this clonotype: An end of the junction differs from the germline gene, which may be a read error. The V call is TRBV7-2, the J call TRBJ2-1; D is uncertain. Germline V gene sequence: CDR1 SGHTA, CDR2 FQGNSA. The CDR3 is 15 residues long. CDR3 region: CASSTRPSTYNEQFF. The CDR3, as DNA: TGTGCCAGCAGCACAAGACCGAGCACCTACAACGAGCAGTTCTTC.

This clonotype has at least ten counts. The chain couples TRBV4-2 to TRBJ2-1; 8 bases line up with TRBD2. The CDR3 has 16 residues. V gave up 3 bases and J gave up 4 bases; unmatched junction bases: 8. The germline gives CDR1 LGHNA, CDR2 YNFKEQ. The CDR3 DNA follows: TGTGCCAGCAGCCACGACGGGGGGGCCGCTTACAATGAGCAGTTCTTC. Its protein is CASSHDGGAAYNEQFF.

In regard to this clonotype: A read error may explain this, as a much larger clone is one base away. The rearrangement joins TRBV25-1 to TRBJ1-6, with D tentatively TRBD1 (5 bases). The V gene lost 5 bases and the J gene lost 12 bases, with 17 bases spanning the gap. The CDR3 runs to 14 residues. CDR1 and CDR2 from the germline V gene are MGHDK and SYGVNS. CDR3 bases: TGTGCCAGCAGTCCACTAGTCAGGGATTTACCCCTCCACTTT. Its protein is CASSPLVRDLPLHF.

This clonotype has a count of ten or more. This sequence joins TRBV6-5 and TRBJ1-2, with TRBD1 identical over 7 bases. Unmatched junction bases numbered 3, after V lost 6 bases and J lost 8 bases. The germline V gene encodes CDR1 MNHEY and CDR2 SVGAGI. The CDR3 has 11 residues. The CDR3 reads CASRTTGGYTF. CDR3 bases: TGTGCCAGCAGGACGACAGGGGGCTACACCTTC.

A single count supports this clonotype. V usage is TRBV5-1 and J usage is TRBJ2-5; D ambiguous. The V end was cut by 0 bases, the J end by 0 bases, with 9 bases between. The CDR3 sequence is 15 residues long. Germline CDR1 SGHRS, CDR2 YFSETQ. CDR3 loop: CASSLAPTHQETQYF. The CDR3 nucleotides are TGCGCCAGCAGCTTGGCCCCCACGCACCAAGAGACCCAGTACTTC.

This clonotype was detected a few times. The gene calls are TRBV24-1 and TRBJ2-7; 9 bases fit TRBD1. Unmatched junction bases numbered 2, after V lost 9 bases and J lost 0 bases. The V gene's germline CDR1 is KGHDR and CDR2 SFDVKD. This CDR3 has 13 residues. The CDR3 DNA reads TGTGCCACCGAGGGACAGGGCTCCTACGAGCAGTACTTC. Its translation: CATEGQGSYEQYF.

This clonotype was seen a few times. This rearrangement joins TRBV7-2 to TRBJ2-5; D may be TRBD2 (6 bases). Trimming cost V 3 bases and J 2 bases, with 10 bases left between them. The CDR3 consists of 14 residues. Germline lookup yields CDR1 SGHTA and CDR2 FQGNSA. The CDR3 DNA follows: TGTGCCAGCAGCTTCGGGGCGGGGCAAGAGACCCAGTACTTC. It is translated as CASSFGAGQETQYF.

The chain links TRBV11-1 to TRBJ1-6; TRBD1 aligns across 10 bases. Germline lookup yields CDR1 SGHAT and CDR2 FQDESV (reference sequence). Unmatched junction bases numbered 7, after V lost 2 bases and J lost 9 bases. This CDR3 has 16 amino acids. The CDR3 nucleotides read TGTGCCAGCAGCTTAACGGGGACAGGGGTGTCTTCACCCCTCCACTTT. It encodes CASSLTGTGVSSPLHF. Using reference TRBV11-1 and TRBJ1-6 for the parts outside the CDR3, the full variable domain is EAEVAQSPRYKITEKSQAVAFWCDPISGHATLYWYRQILGQGPELLVQFQDESVVDDSQLPKDRFSAERLKGVDSTLKIQPAELGDSAMYLCASSLTGTGVSSPLHFGNGTRLTVT.

Ten or more counts support this clonotype. The chain carries TRBV4-1 and TRBJ2-4, with a tentative D call TRBD2 (5 bases). Germline V gives CDR1 MGHRA, CDR2 YSYEKL. V was clipped by 0 bases and J by 8 bases, with 14 bases between them. CDR3 length: 15 amino acids. CDR3 in amino acids: CASSQESGKRDIQYF. The CDR3 DNA reads as TGCGCCAGCAGCCAAGAATCGGGGAAAAGGGACATTCAGTACTTC.

This rearrangement joins TRBV9 to TRBJ2-3; D is uncertain. V was trimmed by 0 bases and J by 11 bases, leaving 16 bases between them. The CDR3 is 14 amino acids. From germline, CDR1 is SGDLS and CDR2 YYNGEE. The CDR3 spells CASSVVPTTNEQYF. The CDR3 coding sequence is TGTGCCAGCAGCGTAGTACCGACGACCAATGAGCAGTATTTT. Full variable domain (remainder filled in from reference TRBV9 and TRBJ2-3): DSGVTQTPKHLITATGQRVTLRCSPRSGDLSVYWYQQSLDQGLQFLIQYYNGEERAKGNILERFSAQQFPDLHSELNLSSLELGDSALYFCASSVVPTTNEQYFGPGTRLTVL.

The V and J genes are TRBV12-3 or TRBV12-4 and TRBJ2-7; D ambiguous. The CDR3 length is 14 residues. The germline V and J ends were trimmed by 6 bases and 0 bases, with 12 bases remaining between them. The CDR3 sequence: CASSPTPSSYEQYF. For the CDR3, the DNA is TGTGCCAGCAGCCCGACCCCTAGCTCCTACGAGCAGTACTTC.

As for this clonotype: A much larger clone differs by one base, so this may be a read error. J is TRBJ2-1 and V is TRBV2, with D perhaps matching TRBD1 or TRBD2 (5 bases each). Germline loops: CDR1 SNHLY, CDR2 FYNNEI. V lost 7 bases to trimming and J lost 10 bases, with 17 bases between them. The CDR3 is made up of 13 amino acids. The CDR3 protein is CASTNPERGEQFF. DNA of the CDR3: TGTGCCAGCACAAACCCCGAGAGGGGCGAGCAGTTCTTC. The whole variable domain, filled in from reference TRBV2 and TRBJ2-1, reads EPEVTQTPSHQVTQMGQEVILRCVPISNHLYFYWYRQILGQKVEFLVSFYNNEISEKSEIFDDQFSVERPDGSNFTLKIRSTKLEDSAMYFCASTNPERGEQFFGPGTRLTVL.

The rearrangement uses TRBV12-3 or TRBV12-4 and TRBJ1-2; TRBD1 aligns across 12 bases. This CDR3 has 15 residues. The trim removed 5 bases at V and 4 bases at J, leaving 5 bases unmatched. CDR3 bases: TGTGCCAGCAGTCCGGGGACAGGGGGCGCCTATGGCTACACCTTC. Translated: CASSPGTGGAYGYTF.

The J gene is TRBJ1-6, the V gene TRBV5-6; 10 bases are shared with TRBD1. In germline, CDR1 is SGHDT, CDR2 YYEEEE. Losses at the gene ends were 5 bases for V and 5 bases for J; bases not matched to a gene: 1. This CDR3 is built from 14 residues. CDR3 loop: CASRGQGHNSPLHF. The CDR3 DNA is TGTGCCAGCAGGGGACAGGGGCATAATTCACCCCTCCACTTT.